The present entry profiles one TCR beta chain with its context. This record belongs to a study of blood T cell repertoires in COVID-19. Study context: The origin of the acute and convalescent COVID-19 samples was the United States, Italy and Spain. T cells, B-cell-depleted T cells, or PBMCs provided the cDNA or gDNA that served as material.

As originally analysed: Estimated nucleated cell counts came from reference gene primer amplification. The table came from immunoSEQ multiplex PCR; TCRdb's copy has only in-frame clones and leaves some out. V and J calls and clone size are as listed in that table; D and trimming were resolved from the DNA. The data contain fewer than 45,000 clones, over 70% of them singletons. V was clipped by 4 bases and J by 0 bases, with 18 bases between them. The CDR3 covers 17 residues. CDR1 is SGHAT, CDR2 FQNNGV, per germline. The clonotype was recovered from a woman between 40 and 55 years old with acute or convalescent COVID-19. The sample comprised peripheral blood. The chain joins TRBV11-2 to TRBJ1-1; D unclear. In nucleotides, the CDR3 is TGTGCCAGCAGCTCCGACTTCGGGGAAATCATGAACACTGAAGCTTTCTTT. The encoded protein is CASSSDFGEIMNTEAFF. Based on the CDR3 plus reference TRBV11-2 and TRBJ1-1, the full variable domain is EAGVAQSPRYKIIEKRQSVAFWCNPISGHATLYWYQQILGQGPKLLIQFQNNGVVDDSQLPKDRFSAERLKGVDSTLKIQPAKLEDSAVYLCASSSDFGEIMNTEAFFGQGTRLTVV.